Below, 25 T cell receptor beta chains from the same sample are listed, as sequenced in a study of naive and memory T cell subsets. Treatment given: skin biopsy from PPD injection site in Mantoux-positive individual. A UMI-containing oligonucleotide was joined by 3' ligation to the TCR cDNA template. Four PCR rounds used nested alpha and beta constant region primers plus the SP2 primer. TCRdb reprocessed the UMI-ligation and nested PCR reads with MiXCR, giving one entry per CDR3 protein. The sample holds under 25,000 distinct CDR3 sequences, around 6% seen once. Sequenced material: skin, taken from a tuberculin skin test site. The source is an adult in good health.

The chain has TRBV6-5 and TRBJ2-1; D may be TRBD1 or TRBD2 (5 bases each). The V end lost 5 bases, the J end lost 10 bases, and 12 bases lay between the germline ends. This CDR3 contains 12 residues. Germline V gives CDR1 MNHEY, CDR2 SVGAGI. The CDR3 DNA is TGTGCCAGCAGTGGGGGTGGGAGCGAGCAGTTCTTC. Protein sequence: CASSGGGSEQFF.

The chain joins TRBV6-2 or TRBV6-3 to TRBJ2-1; D possibly corresponds to TRBD2 (6 bases). The CDR3 runs 18 residues. CDR1 and CDR2 from the germline V gene are MNHEY and SVGEGT. Between the trimmed V and J ends, which lost 4 bases and 6 bases, there was a span of 25 bases. This chain's CDR3 is CASSFYPGAGPPSNEQFF. In DNA, the CDR3 is TGTGCCAGCAGTTTCTACCCAGGTGCGGGACCCCCCTCCAATGAGCAGTTCTTC.

The chain recombines TRBV20-1 with TRBJ2-5, with 11 bases matching TRBD2. The germline V gene encodes CDR1 DFQATT and CDR2 SNEGSKA (reference sequence). V shed 4 bases and J 6 bases; nucleotides not matched to a gene: 10. CDR3 length: 15 amino acids. The CDR3 DNA sequence: TGCAGTGCTACTTCACGACTAGCGGGATTGCAGACCCAGTACTTC. Amino acid sequence: CSATSRLAGLQTQYF.

This clonotype was recorded at least ten times. J is TRBJ2-7 and V is TRBV25-1; no clear D. Trimming took off 2 bases at V and 7 bases at J, with 12 bases between the two ends. The CDR3 covers 13 residues. Germline V gene lookup returns CDR1 MGHDK and CDR2 SYGVNS. This CDR3 is CASSEVRSGEQYF. CDR3 nucleotide sequence: TGTGCCAGCAGTGAAGTGCGGTCTGGAGAGCAGTACTTC.

This clonotype was counted at least ten times. V usage is TRBV5-1 and J usage is TRBJ1-3; 7 bases map to TRBD1. Germline V gene sequence: CDR1 SGHRS, CDR2 YFSETQ. This CDR3 is 13 amino acids long. Trimming cost V 7 bases and J 6 bases; bases outside gene matches: 7. DNA of the CDR3: TGCGCCAGCCGCGGGACAGCAGTAAACACCATATATTTT. It codes for CASRGTAVNTIYF.

This clonotype was picked up many times. The J gene is TRBJ2-5, the V gene TRBV9; no clear D gene. CDR1 is SGDLS, CDR2 YYNGEE, per germline. CDR3 length: 14 residues. Trimming took off 3 bases at V and 7 bases at J, with 16 bases between the two ends. The CDR3 region has the DNA TGTGCCAGCAGCGCCACGAGTACCCGATGGACCCAGTACTTC. This translates into CASSATSTRWTQYF.

This clonotype was seen many times. The V call is TRBV28, the J call TRBJ2-7, with D possibly TRBD1 on 5 matching bases. The CDR3 is 15 residues long. V was pared by 5 bases and J by 0 bases, with 14 bases between. The V gene's germline CDR1 is MDHEN and CDR2 SYDVKM. The DNA of the CDR3 is TGTGCCAGCAGTGGAGACAGATCCAGCTCCTACGAGCAGTACTTC. Translating gives CASSGDRSSSYEQYF.

This clonotype was recorded at least ten times. The rearrangement uses TRBV5-1 and TRBJ2-1; TRBD2 matches 9 bases. J lost 0 bases, V lost 3 bases, and 1 base had no gene match. Germline CDR1 SGHRS, CDR2 YFSETQ. The CDR3 loop spans 15 amino acids. In DNA form, the CDR3 reads TGCGCCAGCAGCTATAGCGGGAGCTCCTACAATGAGCAGTTCTTC. Translation: CASSYSGSSYNEQFF.

This clonotype turned up a few times. V gene TRBV7-2 combines with J gene TRBJ2-7; a possible D gene is TRBD2 (6 bases). Germline loops: CDR1 SGHTA, CDR2 FQGNSA. This CDR3 has 13 amino acids. V dropped 6 bases and J dropped 2 bases, with 11 bases sitting between them. The CDR3 sequence is CASRPPGAYEQYF. Here the CDR3 DNA reads TGTGCCAGCAGACCACCGGGGGCCTACGAGCAGTACTTC.

At least ten counts were recorded for this clonotype. The rearrangement uses TRBV3-1 and TRBJ2-1, with TRBD2 matching over 10 bases. This CDR3 comprises 18 residues. CDR1 LGHDT and CDR2 YNNKEL come from the germline V gene (reference sequence). V shed 0 bases and J 7 bases; nucleotides not matched to a gene: 12. CDR3 sequence (DNA): TGTGCCAGCAGCCAAGAAGTAGGTAGAGCGGGAGGGGGGAATGAGCAGTTCTTC. It codes for CASSQEVGRAGGGNEQFF.

The genes are TRBV29-1 and TRBJ1-1, with a weak D call TRBD1 (5 bases). Deletions cut 4 bases from V and 8 bases from J, with 20 bases between. The length of the CDR3 is 14 residues. Germline-derived CDR1 and CDR2 are SQVTM and ANQGSEA. The CDR3 reads CSVGRGVEQEEAFF. The CDR3 bases are TGCAGCGTTGGCCGTGGGGTCGAACAGGAAGAAGCTTTCTTT.

This clonotype was detected many times. The chain uses TRBV12-3 or TRBV12-4 and TRBJ2-1; 9 bases are shared with TRBD2. V shed 6 bases and J 4 bases; nucleotides not matched to a gene: 7. This CDR3 has 15 residues. Here the CDR3 reads CASSRGRAGYNEQFF. DNA for the CDR3: TGTGCCAGCAGCCGCGGGAGGGCGGGGTACAATGAGCAGTTCTTC.

There are many counts of this clonotype. The rearrangement uses TRBV7-2 and TRBJ2-5, with 8 bases matching TRBD2. From germline, CDR1 is SGHTA and CDR2 FQGNSA. J was trimmed by 5 bases and V by 2 bases; bases with no gene match: 7. The CDR3 loop spans 15 amino acids. This CDR3 is CASSLSGTRVETQYF. The DNA of the CDR3 is TGTGCCAGCAGCTTATCCGGGACTAGAGTCGAGACCCAGTACTTC.

Many counts were recorded for this clonotype. This chain links TRBV14 with TRBJ2-3, with D perhaps TRBD1 (5 bases). The germline gives CDR1 SGHDN, CDR2 FVKESK. This CDR3 is 14 amino acids long. Trimming shortened V by 8 bases and J by 1 base, and 13 bases separated the two germline ends. CDR3 loop: CASSRWGGTDTQYF. CDR3 DNA: TGTGCCAGCTCTAGATGGGGCGGCACAGATACGCAGTATTTT.

This clonotype was seen many times. V is TRBV18 and J is TRBJ1-1, with D hard to call. There are 12 residues in the CDR3. Between the trimmed V and J ends, which lost 6 bases and 3 bases, there was a span of 8 bases. The germline CDR1 and CDR2 sequences are KGHSH and LQKENI. The CDR3 loop reads CASSVVDTEAFF. CDR3 in DNA: TGTGCCAGCTCGGTGGTGGACACTGAAGCTTTCTTT.

This clonotype was seen many times. The chain is built from TRBV30 and TRBJ2-1; D is perhaps TRBD2 (7 bases). The germline CDR1 and CDR2 sequences are GTSNPN and SVGIG (reference sequence). V lost 4 bases, J lost 8 bases, and 18 bases lay in between. There are 14 residues in the CDR3. The DNA for the CDR3 is TGTGCCTGGACAGCGTTGGGGGCGGGAGATGAGCAGTTCTTC. It codes for CAWTALGAGDEQFF.

This clonotype was observed many times. This chain links TRBV15 with TRBJ1-1; 8 positions match TRBD1. Germline CDR1 is LNHNV and CDR2 is YYDKDF (reference sequence). Unmatched junction bases numbered 12, after V lost 3 bases and J lost 9 bases. CDR3 length: 15 residues. The DNA for the CDR3 is TGTGCCACCAGCAGGGAGGACAGGGCCTCGATGAAAGCTTTCTTT. Translating gives CATSREDRASMKAFF.

There are many counts of this clonotype. The chain joins TRBV20-1 to TRBJ2-1, with TRBD2 identical over 8 bases. Germline V lookup: CDR1 DFQATT, CDR2 SNEGSKA (reference sequence). V dropped 6 bases and J dropped 7; count of bases not matched to a gene: 8. CDR3 length equals 13 residues. CDR3 nucleotides: TGCAGTGCCCCTCAGCGGGAGAATAATGAGCAGTTCTTC. Encoded protein: CSAPQRENNEQFF.

The table lists this clonotype with a few counts. V usage is TRBV7-6 and J usage is TRBJ2-5, with TRBD2 as a possible D gene (5 bases). CDR1 is SGHVS and CDR2 is FNYEAQ in the germline V gene. V gave up 7 bases and J gave up 2 bases, with 20 bases separating them. The CDR3 length is 16 residues. CDR3 in amino acids: CASTIGGSNTQETQYF. The CDR3 DNA sequence: TGTGCCAGCACCATCGGCGGGTCGAACACACAAGAGACCCAGTACTTC. Variable domain in full (rest from reference TRBV7-6 and TRBJ2-5): GAGVSQSPRYKVTKRGQDVALRCDPISGHVSLYWYRQALGQGPEFLTYFNYEAQQDKSGLPNDRFSAERPEGSISTLTIQRTEQRDSAMYRCASTIGGSNTQETQYFGPGTRLLVL.

This clonotype has at least ten counts. J is TRBJ2-2 and V is TRBV5-4; 10 bases match TRBD1. The germline V gene encodes CDR1 SGHNT and CDR2 YYREEE (reference sequence). Trimming took 4 bases from V and 4 from J; bases not matched to a gene: 4. The CDR3 covers 15 residues. CDR3 protein: CASSRQGASTGELFF. The CDR3 nucleotides read TGTGCCAGCAGCCGACAGGGGGCAAGCACCGGGGAGCTGTTTTTT.

This clonotype was seen at least ten times. The chain links TRBV7-3 to TRBJ2-1, with D possibly called TRBD1 or TRBD2 (6 bases each). Looked up from germline, CDR1 is SGHTA and CDR2 is FQGTGA. Deletions cut 0 bases from V and 3 bases from J, with 18 bases between. The CDR3 consists of 18 residues. The DNA of the CDR3 is TGTGCCAGCAGCTTAACGGGGGTGGGGGGCGCTTTCTACAATGAGCAGTTCTTC. Protein sequence: CASSLTGVGGAFYNEQFF.

This chain uses TRBV20-1 with TRBJ2-4; D possibly corresponds to TRBD2 (6 bases). This CDR3 spans 17 amino acids. Between the trimmed V and J ends, which lost 3 bases and 3 bases, there was a span of 21 bases. From germline, CDR1 is DFQATT and CDR2 SNEGSKA (reference sequence). As DNA, the CDR3 is TGCAGTGCTAGTGAGACACCGACGCTGGGGGGCAAAAACATTCAGTACTTC. It codes for CSASETPTLGGKNIQYF.

This clonotype occurred a few times. The rearrangement joins TRBV4-2 to TRBJ2-3; D remains ambiguous. The CDR3 consists of 14 residues. Trimming pared 0 bases from V and 10 bases from J, leaving 14 bases between. Germline V lookup: CDR1 LGHNA, CDR2 YNFKEQ. This chain's CDR3 is CASSQDHTRTSQYF. CDR3 nucleotide sequence: TGTGCCAGCAGCCAAGATCATACCCGCACGTCGCAGTATTTT.

This clonotype has ten or more counts. This chain links TRBV20-1 with TRBJ1-2, with D perhaps TRBD1 (6 bases). The CDR3 extends over 12 amino acids. Germline CDR1 and CDR2: DFQATT and SNEGSKA (reference sequence). CDR3 loop: CSTPGGAEGYTF. CDR3 bases: TGCAGCACGCCCGGGGGCGCGGAGGGCTACACCTTC.

In this sample, this clonotype turned up a few times. The chain is built from TRBV6-2 or TRBV6-3 and TRBJ2-3; D may be TRBD2 (6 bases). The V end was cut by 6 bases, the J end by 7 bases, with 14 bases between. The CDR3 extends over 13 amino acids. Per the germline V gene, CDR1 is MNHEY and CDR2 is SVGEGT. DNA for the CDR3: TGTGCCAGCAGCCCGGAGGGATTTTATACGCAGTATTTT. This gives the protein CASSPEGFYTQYF.